This TCR beta chain was captured by sequencing in a study of shared clonotypes between healthy human individuals. The junction had 9 bases not matched to a gene; V was cut back by 3 bases and J by 9 bases. The germline gives CDR1 SGHRS, CDR2 YFSETQ. CDR3 length equals 15 residues. This clone was detected a few times. Assay runs were performed at deep level. Each subset's genomic DNA was split evenly across several immunoSEQ plates. Profiled with immunoSEQ multiplex PCR; TCRdb holds only in-frame clones, not every one. The data hold under 1,100,000 clones, with about 75% observed a single time. The origin of this receptor is a man aged 18 to 30 in good health. The specimen was memory CD4+ T cells sorted from blood. Subset reported: CD45RA-negative fraction. The rearrangement joins TRBV5-1 to TRBJ1-6; 7 bases align to TRBD1. CDR3 amino acids: CASSSDRQGSSPLHF. CDR3 DNA: TGCGCCAGCAGCTCGGACCGACAGGGTAGTTCACCCCTCCACTTT.